This TCR beta chain was recorded in a study of blood T cells in healthy people across ages. This CDR3 has 18 amino acids. Germline V CDR1 and CDR2: MNHEY, SMNVEV (reference sequence). V dropped 3 bases and J dropped 4; count of bases not matched to a gene: 11. There are a few counts of this clonotype. Next came a second PCR, run for about 7 to 12 cycles, which used a sample-barcoded 5' primer along with a J-beta primer mix. TCRdb fed the 5' RACE reads into MiXCR, producing one record per CDR3 protein. Counted here are roughly 2 million distinct CDR3 sequences, around half occurring once; the ten biggest clones make up 2.1%.

The chain combines TRBV27 with TRBJ2-1; 11 nucleotides agree with TRBD2. The sequence was collected from a woman aged 40 to 50 in good health. The sample comprised blood. The CDR3: CASSFSYKLAGDYNEQFF. The DNA of the CDR3 is TGTGCCAGCAGTTTCTCCTACAAACTAGCGGGGGATTACAATGAGCAGTTCTTC.